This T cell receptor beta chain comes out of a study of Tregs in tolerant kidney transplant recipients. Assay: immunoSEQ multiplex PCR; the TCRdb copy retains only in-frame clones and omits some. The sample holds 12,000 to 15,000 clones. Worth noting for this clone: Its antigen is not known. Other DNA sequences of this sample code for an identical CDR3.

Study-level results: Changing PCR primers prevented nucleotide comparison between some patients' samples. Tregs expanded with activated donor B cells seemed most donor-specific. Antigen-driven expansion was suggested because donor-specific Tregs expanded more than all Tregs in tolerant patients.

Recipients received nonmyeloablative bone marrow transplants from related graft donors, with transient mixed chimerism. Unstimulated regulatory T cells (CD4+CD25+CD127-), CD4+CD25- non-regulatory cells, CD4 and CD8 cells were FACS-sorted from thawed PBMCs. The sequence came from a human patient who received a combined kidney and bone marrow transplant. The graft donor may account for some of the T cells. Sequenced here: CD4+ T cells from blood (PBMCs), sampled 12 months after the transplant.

CDR3 sequence: CSASGGSYEQYF. Incomplete CDR3 DNA: TGCAGTGCTAGCGGCGGGAGCTACGAG. The chain is built from TRBV20-1 and TRBJ2-7; 7 bases are shared with TRBD2. The sequence runs out 3 residues before the end of the CDR3; the remainder is reconstructed from the germline J gene. This CDR3 spans 12 amino acids. CDR1 is DFQATT, CDR2 SNEGSKA, per germline (reference sequence). With V trimmed by 3 bases and J by 3 bases, 2 bases remained unmatched.